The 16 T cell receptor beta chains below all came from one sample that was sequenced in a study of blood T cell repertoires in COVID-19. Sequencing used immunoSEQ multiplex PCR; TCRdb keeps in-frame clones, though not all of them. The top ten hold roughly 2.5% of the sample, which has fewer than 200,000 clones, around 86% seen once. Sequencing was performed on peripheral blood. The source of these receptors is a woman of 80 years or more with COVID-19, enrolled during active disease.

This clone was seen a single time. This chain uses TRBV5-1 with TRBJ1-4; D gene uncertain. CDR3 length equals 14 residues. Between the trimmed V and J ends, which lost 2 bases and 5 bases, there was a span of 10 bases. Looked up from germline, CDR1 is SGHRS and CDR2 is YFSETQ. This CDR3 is CASSFAGGNEKLFF. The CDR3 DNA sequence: TGCGCCAGCAGCTTCGCGGGCGGCAATGAAAAACTGTTTTTT.

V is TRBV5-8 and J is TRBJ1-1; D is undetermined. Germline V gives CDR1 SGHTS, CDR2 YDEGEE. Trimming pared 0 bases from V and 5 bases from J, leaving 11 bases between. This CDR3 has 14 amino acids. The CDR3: CASSLDRSYTEAFF. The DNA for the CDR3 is TGTGCCAGCAGCTTGGACAGAAGCTATACTGAAGCTTTCTTT.

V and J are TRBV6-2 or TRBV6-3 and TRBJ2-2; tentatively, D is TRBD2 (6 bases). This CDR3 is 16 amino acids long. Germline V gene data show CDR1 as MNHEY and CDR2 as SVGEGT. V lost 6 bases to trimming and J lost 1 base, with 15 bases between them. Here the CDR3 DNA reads TGTGCCAGCAGCTGGGGACTCCTGGGGAACACCGGGGAGCTGTTTTTT. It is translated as CASSWGLLGNTGELFF.

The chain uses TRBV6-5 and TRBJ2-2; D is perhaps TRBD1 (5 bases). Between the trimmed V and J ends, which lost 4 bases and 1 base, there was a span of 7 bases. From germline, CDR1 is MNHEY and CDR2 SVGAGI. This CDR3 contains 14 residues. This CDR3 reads CASSLTENTGELFF. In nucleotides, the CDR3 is TGTGCCAGCAGTTTGACAGAGAACACCGGGGAGCTGTTTTTT.

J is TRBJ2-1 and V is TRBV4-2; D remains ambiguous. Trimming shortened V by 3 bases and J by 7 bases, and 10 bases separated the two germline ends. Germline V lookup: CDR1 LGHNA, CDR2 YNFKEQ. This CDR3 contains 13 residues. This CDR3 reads CASSHSQVNEQFF. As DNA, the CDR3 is TGTGCCAGCAGCCATTCACAAGTTAATGAGCAGTTCTTC.

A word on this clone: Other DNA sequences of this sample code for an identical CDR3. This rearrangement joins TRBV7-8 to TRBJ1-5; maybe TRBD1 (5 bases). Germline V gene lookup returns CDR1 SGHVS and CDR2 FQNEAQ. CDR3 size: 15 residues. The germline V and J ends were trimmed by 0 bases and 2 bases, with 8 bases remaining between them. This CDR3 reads CASSLAGGGNQPQHF. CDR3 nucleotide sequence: TGTGCCAGCAGCTTAGCGGGGGGAGGCAATCAGCCCCAGCATTTT.

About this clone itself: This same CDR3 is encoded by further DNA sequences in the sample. DNA of the CDR3: TGTGCCAGCAGTCCCGGGGGCTCCTACGAGCAGTACTTC. Translated: CASSPGGSYEQYF. V and J are TRBV28 and TRBJ2-7; D is possibly TRBD2 (6 bases). Looked up from germline, CDR1 is MDHEN and CDR2 is SYDVKM. Trimming removed 5 bases at V and 0 bases at J, with 8 bases between. This CDR3 has 13 amino acids.

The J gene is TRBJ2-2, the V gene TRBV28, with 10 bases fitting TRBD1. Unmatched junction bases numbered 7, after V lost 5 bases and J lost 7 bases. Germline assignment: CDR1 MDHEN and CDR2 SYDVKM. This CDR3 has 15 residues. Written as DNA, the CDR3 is TGTGCCAGCAGTCGACAGGGGGCGAGGGTCGGGGAGCTGTTTTTT. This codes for CASSRQGARVGELFF.

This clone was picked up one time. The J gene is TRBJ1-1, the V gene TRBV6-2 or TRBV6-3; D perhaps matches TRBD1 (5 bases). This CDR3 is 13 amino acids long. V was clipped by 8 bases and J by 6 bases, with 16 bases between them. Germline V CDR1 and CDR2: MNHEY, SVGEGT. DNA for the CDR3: TGTGCCAGCGGTTCGAGGGGACTCTCTGAAGCTTTCTTT. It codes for CASGSRGLSEAFF.

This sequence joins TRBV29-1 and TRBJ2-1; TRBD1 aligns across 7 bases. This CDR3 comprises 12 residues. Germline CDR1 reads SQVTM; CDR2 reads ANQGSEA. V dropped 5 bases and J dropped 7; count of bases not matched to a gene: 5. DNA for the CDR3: TGCAGCGTTACAGGGGAAGGAAATGAGCAGTTCTTC. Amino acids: CSVTGEGNEQFF.

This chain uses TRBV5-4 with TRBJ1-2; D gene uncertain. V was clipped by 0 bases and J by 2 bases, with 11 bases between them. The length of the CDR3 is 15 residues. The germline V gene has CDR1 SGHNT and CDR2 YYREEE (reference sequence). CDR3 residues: CASSLVAGKNYGYTF. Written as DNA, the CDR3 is TGTGCCAGCAGCTTGGTGGCAGGCAAAAACTATGGCTACACCTTC.

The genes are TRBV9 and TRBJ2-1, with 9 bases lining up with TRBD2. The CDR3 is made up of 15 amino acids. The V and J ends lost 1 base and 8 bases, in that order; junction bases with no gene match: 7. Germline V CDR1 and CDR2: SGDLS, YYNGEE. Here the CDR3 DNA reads TGTGCCAGCAGCGTAACTAGCGGGCCCTATGATGAGCAGTTCTTC. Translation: CASSVTSGPYDEQFF.

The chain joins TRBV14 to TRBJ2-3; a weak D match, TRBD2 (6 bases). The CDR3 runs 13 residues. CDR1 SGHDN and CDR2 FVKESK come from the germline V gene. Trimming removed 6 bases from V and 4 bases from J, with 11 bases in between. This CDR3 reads CASSPRGADTQYF. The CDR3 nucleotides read TGTGCCAGCAGTCCCCGCGGGGCAGATACGCAGTATTTT.

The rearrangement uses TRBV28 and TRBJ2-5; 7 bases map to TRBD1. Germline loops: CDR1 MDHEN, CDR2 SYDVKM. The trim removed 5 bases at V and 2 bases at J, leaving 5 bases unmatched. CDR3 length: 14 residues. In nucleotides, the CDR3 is TGTGCCAGCAGTCCACCGGGACAGCAAGAGACCCAGTACTTC. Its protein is CASSPPGQQETQYF. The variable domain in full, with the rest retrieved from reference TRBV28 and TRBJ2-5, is DVKVTQSSRYLVKRTGEKVFLECVQDMDHENMFWYRQDPGLGLRLIYFSYDVKMKEKGDIPEGYSVSREKKERFSLILESASTNQTSMYLCASSPPGQQETQYFGPGTRLLVL.

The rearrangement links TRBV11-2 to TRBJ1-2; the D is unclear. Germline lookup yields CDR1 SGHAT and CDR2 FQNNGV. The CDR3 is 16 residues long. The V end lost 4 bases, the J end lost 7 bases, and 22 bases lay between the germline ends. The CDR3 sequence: CASSSPQRGKKGGYTF. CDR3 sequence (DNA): TGTGCCAGCAGCTCCCCCCAACGGGGTAAAAAGGGTGGCTACACCTTC.

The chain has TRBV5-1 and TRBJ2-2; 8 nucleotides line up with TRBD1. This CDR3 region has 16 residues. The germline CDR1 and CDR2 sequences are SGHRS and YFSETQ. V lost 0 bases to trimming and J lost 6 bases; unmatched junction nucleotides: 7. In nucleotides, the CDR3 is TGCGCCAGCAGCTTGGCTCCGACAGGGGTGGCCGGGGAGCTGTTTTTT. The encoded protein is CASSLAPTGVAGELFF.